This is a list of T cell receptor beta chains from one sample in a study of control samples from healthy donors and cancer patients. Profiled with immunoSEQ multiplex PCR; TCRdb holds only in-frame clones, not every one. The table records about 95,000 clones, roughly 80% of them present only once. Specimen: blood. Receptors were obtained from a young man in good health. Each CDR3 is given with its conserved first and last residue. D genes are given only for firm matches. Clone size, where shown, is once, few, many, or a class for clones that have expanded.

J gene: TRBJ1-5
clone size: .
V gene: TRBV2
D gene: .
CDR3 protein: CASSEGTYPNQPQHF
CDR3 DNA: TGTGCCAGCAGTGAAGGGACTTATCCCAATCAGCCCCAGCATTTT

J gene: TRBJ2-7
clone size: .
V gene: TRBV29-1
D gene: TRBD1
CDR3 protein: CSVEEIAGQGFYEQYF
CDR3 DNA: TGCAGCGTTGAGGAAATCGCGGGACAGGGCTTCTACGAGCAGTACTTC

J gene: TRBJ1-2
clone size: .
V gene: TRBV30
D gene: .
CDR3 protein: CAWSVGNQGLDGYTF
CDR3 DNA: TGTGCCTGGAGTGTCGGTAATCAGGGTTTAGATGGCTACACCTTC

J gene: TRBJ2-2
clone size: .
V gene: TRBV3-1/TRBV3-2
D gene: .
CDR3 protein: CASSPSGSGLTGELFF
CDR3 DNA: TGTGCCAGCAGCCCGTCGGGTTCAGGCTTGACCGGGGAGCTGTTTTTT

J gene: TRBJ2-7
clone size: .
V gene: TRBV2
D gene: .
CDR3 protein: CASGKTSYEQYF
CDR3 DNA: TGTGCCAGCGGGAAGACTAGCTACGAGCAGTACTTC

J gene: TRBJ1-4
clone size: .
V gene: TRBV28
D gene: .
CDR3 protein: CASTLLGQGGEKLFF
CDR3 DNA: TGTGCCAGCACTTTGCTTGGGCAGGGTGGCGAAAAACTGTTTTTT

J gene: TRBJ2-7
clone size: .
V gene: TRBV30
D gene: .
CDR3 protein: CAWSPPGYEQYF
CDR3 DNA: TGTGCCTGGAGTCCCCCCGGCTACGAGCAGTACTTC

J gene: TRBJ1-5
clone size: .
V gene: TRBV27
D gene: .
CDR3 protein: CASSLARGRNQPQHF
CDR3 DNA: TGTGCCAGCAGTTTAGCCAGGGGACGCAATCAGCCCCAGCATTTT

J gene: TRBJ1-5
clone size: .
V gene: TRBV19
D gene: .
CDR3 protein: CASSPTGEFNQPQHF
CDR3 DNA: TGTGCCAGTAGTCCTACGGGGGAATTCAATCAGCCCCAGCATTTT

J gene: TRBJ2-1
clone size: .
V gene: TRBV6-4
D gene: .
CDR3 protein: CASSDYEHNEQFF
CDR3 DNA: TGTGCCAGCAGTGACTACGAGCACAATGAGCAGTTCTTC

J gene: TRBJ2-7
clone size: .
V gene: TRBV6-6
D gene: TRBD1
CDR3 protein: CASRWTGDHEQYF
CDR3 DNA: TGTGCCAGCAGGTGGACAGGGGATCACGAGCAGTACTTC

J gene: TRBJ1-4
clone size: .
V gene: TRBV5-1
D gene: TRBD1
CDR3 protein: CASSSGQGDEKLFF
CDR3 DNA: TGCGCCAGCAGCTCGGGACAGGGGGATGAAAAACTGTTTTTT

J gene: TRBJ1-4
clone size: .
V gene: TRBV7-8
D gene: .
CDR3 protein: CASSFAREEKLFF
CDR3 DNA: TGTGCCAGCAGCTTCGCAAGGGAAGAAAAACTGTTTTTT

J gene: TRBJ2-3
clone size: .
V gene: TRBV3-1/TRBV3-2
D gene: .
CDR3 protein: CASSPIGDTQYF
CDR3 DNA: TGTGCCAGCAGCCCCATAGGAGATACGCAGTATTTT

J gene: TRBJ1-1
clone size: .
V gene: TRBV12-3/TRBV12-4
D gene: .
CDR3 protein: CASSLGEGTEAFF
CDR3 DNA: TGTGCCAGCAGTTTAGGGGAAGGCACTGAAGCTTTCTTT

J gene: TRBJ2-2
clone size: once
V gene: TRBV6-5
D gene: .
CDR3 protein: CASSLGNTGELFF
CDR3 DNA: TGTGCCAGCAGCCTGGGAAACACCGGGGAGCTGTTTTTT

J gene: TRBJ1-4
clone size: once
V gene: TRBV5-1
D gene: .
CDR3 protein: CASRGSDEKLFF
CDR3 DNA: TGCGCCAGCAGGGGTTCGGATGAAAAACTGTTTTTT

J gene: TRBJ2-6
clone size: .
V gene: TRBV10-3
D gene: TRBD2
CDR3 protein: CAISGGSTSGYSGANVLTF
CDR3 DNA: TGTGCCATCAGTGGGGGTTCCACTAGCGGTTACTCTGGGGCCAACGTCCTGACTTTC

J gene: TRBJ1-5
clone size: .
V gene: TRBV2
D gene: TRBD1
CDR3 protein: CASQGGQGYQPQHF
CDR3 DNA: TGTGCCAGCCAGGGTGGACAGGGGTATCAGCCCCAGCATTTT

J gene: TRBJ2-7
clone size: .
V gene: TRBV9
D gene: .
CDR3 protein: CASSVEGTTGAGYEQYF
CDR3 DNA: TGTGCCAGCAGCGTAGAAGGGACAACGGGGGCGGGCTACGAGCAGTACTTC

J gene: TRBJ1-1
clone size: .
V gene: TRBV12-3/TRBV12-4
D gene: TRBD1
CDR3 protein: CASTFRQGGEAFF
CDR3 DNA: TGTGCCAGCACTTTCCGGCAGGGGGGGGAAGCTTTCTTT

J gene: TRBJ1-3
clone size: .
V gene: TRBV11-2
D gene: .
CDR3 protein: CASSLRNVGAGNTIYF
CDR3 DNA: TGTGCCAGCAGCTTACGAAATGTCGGGGCTGGAAACACCATATATTTT

J gene: TRBJ1-5
clone size: .
V gene: TRBV28
D gene: TRBD1
CDR3 protein: CASSSGTGTIGNQPQHF
CDR3 DNA: TGTGCCAGCAGTTCCGGGACAGGGACAATTGGCAATCAGCCCCAGCATTTT

J gene: TRBJ2-7
clone size: .
V gene: TRBV12-3/TRBV12-4
D gene: .
CDR3 protein: CASSPDTLAEQYF
CDR3 DNA: TGTGCCAGCAGCCCGGACACCCTCGCCGAGCAGTACTTC

J gene: TRBJ1-2
clone size: once
V gene: TRBV28
D gene: .
CDR3 protein: CATVDEFVGYTF
CDR3 DNA: TGTGCCACGGTAGACGAATTTGTAGGCTACACCTTC

J gene: TRBJ2-1
clone size: .
V gene: TRBV9
D gene: .
CDR3 protein: CASSVGLRGVNEQFF
CDR3 DNA: TGTGCCAGCAGCGTAGGTTTGCGAGGGGTCAATGAGCAGTTCTTC

J gene: TRBJ1-5
clone size: .
V gene: TRBV6-1
D gene: .
CDR3 protein: CASSETEGLGNQPQHF
CDR3 DNA: TGTGCCAGCAGTGAAACGGAGGGGTTGGGCAATCAGCCCCAGCATTTT

J gene: TRBJ2-2
clone size: .
V gene: TRBV12-5
D gene: TRBD1
CDR3 protein: CASGLLTGTGELFF
CDR3 DNA: TGTGCTAGTGGTTTGCTGACAGGGACCGGGGAGCTGTTTTTT

J gene: TRBJ2-7
clone size: .
V gene: TRBV30
D gene: TRBD1
CDR3 protein: CAWSVQPVGQGNYEQYF
CDR3 DNA: TGTGCCTGGAGTGTACAGCCCGTGGGACAGGGGAACTACGAGCAGTACTTC

J gene: TRBJ2-7
clone size: once
V gene: TRBV7-9
D gene: .
CDR3 protein: CASSLAGSYEQYF
CDR3 DNA: TGTGCCAGCAGCTTAGCAGGCTCCTACGAGCAGTACTTC

J gene: TRBJ2-1
clone size: .
V gene: TRBV5-5
D gene: .
CDR3 protein: CASSSYINSVYEQFF
CDR3 DNA: TGTGCCAGCAGCTCGTACATAAACTCGGTTTATGAGCAGTTCTTC

J gene: TRBJ1-1
clone size: .
V gene: TRBV19
D gene: .
CDR3 protein: CASSIGTKGAFF
CDR3 DNA: TGTGCCAGTAGTATAGGGACAAAGGGAGCTTTCTTT

J gene: TRBJ2-1
clone size: .
V gene: TRBV30
D gene: .
CDR3 protein: CAWSAGARAYNEQFF
CDR3 DNA: TGTGCCTGGAGTGCCGGGGCGAGGGCCTACAATGAGCAGTTCTTC

J gene: TRBJ2-1
clone size: .
V gene: TRBV7-2
D gene: .
CDR3 protein: CASSLEWVQFF
CDR3 DNA: TGTGCCAGCAGCCTGGAGTGGGTGCAGTTCTTC

J gene: TRBJ2-7
clone size: .
V gene: TRBV12-5
D gene: TRBD2
CDR3 protein: CASGLVPSGGPYEQYF
CDR3 DNA: TGTGCTAGTGGTTTGGTACCTAGCGGGGGCCCCTACGAGCAGTACTTC

J gene: TRBJ2-3
clone size: .
V gene: TRBV7-2
D gene: TRBD2
CDR3 protein: CASSLEGLAGDTQYF
CDR3 DNA: TGTGCCAGCAGCTTAGAGGGGCTAGCGGGGGATACGCAGTATTTT

J gene: TRBJ1-4
clone size: .
V gene: TRBV7-9
D gene: .
CDR3 protein: CASSFGGSHEKLFF
CDR3 DNA: TGTGCCAGCAGCTTCGGGGGATCCCATGAAAAACTGTTTTTT

J gene: TRBJ1-1
clone size: few
V gene: TRBV12-3/TRBV12-4
D gene: .
CDR3 protein: CASSFRNTEAFF
CDR3 DNA: TGTGCCAGCAGTTTTAGGAACACTGAAGCTTTCTTT

J gene: TRBJ1-1
clone size: .
V gene: TRBV2
D gene: .
CDR3 protein: CASRTDRGTEAFF
CDR3 DNA: TGTGCCAGCAGGACGGACAGAGGGACTGAAGCTTTCTTT

J gene: TRBJ2-3
clone size: .
V gene: TRBV5-1
D gene: TRBD2
CDR3 protein: CASRLSGGAEDTQYF
CDR3 DNA: TGCGCCAGCAGGCTTAGCGGGGGGGCCGAAGATACGCAGTATTTT

J gene: TRBJ2-2
clone size: few
V gene: TRBV27
D gene: .
CDR3 protein: CASSLPGAGELFF
CDR3 DNA: TGTGCCAGCAGTTTACCGGGGGCTGGGGAGCTGTTTTTT

J gene: TRBJ1-2
clone size: .
V gene: TRBV28
D gene: .
CDR3 protein: CATQGNYGYTF
CDR3 DNA: TGTGCCACCCAGGGGAACTATGGCTACACCTTC

J gene: TRBJ1-1
clone size: .
V gene: TRBV7-9
D gene: .
CDR3 protein: CASSLVGAMNTEAFF
CDR3 DNA: TGTGCCAGCAGCTTAGTGGGGGCGATGAACACTGAAGCTTTCTTT

J gene: TRBJ2-7
clone size: .
V gene: TRBV10-3
D gene: .
CDR3 protein: CAIKEDSYEQYF
CDR3 DNA: TGTGCCATCAAGGAAGACAGCTACGAGCAGTACTTC

J gene: TRBJ1-1
clone size: .
V gene: TRBV6-5
D gene: .
CDR3 protein: CASSYEGRNTEAFF
CDR3 DNA: TGTGCCAGCAGTTACGAAGGGAGGAACACTGAAGCTTTCTTT

J gene: TRBJ1-2
clone size: medium-sized
V gene: TRBV27
D gene: .
CDR3 protein: CASSLTSASRGYTF
CDR3 DNA: TGTGCCAGCAGTTTGACCTCTGCTTCCCGTGGCTACACCTTC

J gene: TRBJ2-1
clone size: .
V gene: TRBV7-6
D gene: TRBD1
CDR3 protein: CASSLYGTGIGGQFF
CDR3 DNA: TGTGCCAGCAGCTTATACGGGACAGGGATTGGTGGGCAGTTCTTC

J gene: TRBJ1-5
clone size: .
V gene: TRBV4-2
D gene: .
CDR3 protein: CASSQDSRSNQPQHF
CDR3 DNA: TGTGCCAGCAGCCAAGATTCCAGAAGCAATCAGCCCCAGCATTTT

J gene: TRBJ1-4
clone size: once
V gene: TRBV7-9
D gene: TRBD1
CDR3 protein: CASSSQSGQGFEKLFF
CDR3 DNA: TGTGCCAGCAGCTCCCAGTCGGGACAGGGGTTTGAAAAACTGTTTTTT

J gene: TRBJ2-7
clone size: large
V gene: TRBV12-5
D gene: .
CDR3 protein: CASGWAYEQYF
CDR3 DNA: TGTGCTAGTGGTTGGGCCTACGAGCAGTACTTC